This T cell receptor (beta chain) originates from a study of OX40 agonist ivuxolimab in advanced cancers. The CDR3 spans 15 residues. Trimming took 0 bases from V and 0 from J; bases not matched to a gene: 1. Looked up from germline, CDR1 is SGHRS and CDR2 is YFSETQ. This clone showed up many times. The same CDR3 is also encoded by other DNA sequences in this sample. Researchers took blood at baseline, on cycle 4 day 1, and on cycle 7 day 1. Method: immunoSEQ multiplex PCR; TCRdb's copy keeps in-frame clones and lacks some. The repertoire consists of around 79,000 clones, with roughly 90% occurring once and the leading ten covering about 2.3%.

V gene TRBV5-1 combines with J gene TRBJ2-7, with TRBD2 matching over 9 bases. This receptor was identified in an adult with an advanced solid tumor such as melanoma, head and neck, liver or kidney cancer. The sample here was CD4+ or CD8+ T cells sorted from blood, taken in a trial of the OX40 agonist ivuxolimab. The CDR3 sequence is CASSLVSGSSYEQYF. CDR3 nucleotides: TGCGCCAGCAGCTTGGTTAGCGGGAGCTCCTACGAGCAGTACTTC.